This entry lists 30 T cell receptor beta chains sequenced from one sample in a study of beta chain features in type 1 diabetes. Study-level results: In every one of the four CD4+ subsets, TCRB CDR3s were moderately but significantly shorter in Type 1 diabetes patients.

Of the isolated RNA, all was reverse transcribed, and so the sequenced material was expressed TCRB transcripts. TCRdb's table, derived via immunoSEQ multiplex PCR, lists solely in-frame clones and lacks some. The profile shows 300,000 or so clones, over 7% of them singletons. Which antigens these TCRs recognize remains unknown. Source material: central memory CD4+ T cells from blood. These TCRs come from a man aged 25-45 years with type 1 diabetes.

This clone was recorded at least ten times. V and J are TRBV6-5 and TRBJ2-7; 8 bases are shared with TRBD1. CDR1 and CDR2 (germline): MNHEY, SVGAGI. Unmatched junction bases numbered 9, after V lost 7 bases and J lost 7 bases. The CDR3 loop spans 13 amino acids. The CDR3 loop is CASTRTGSEEQYF. The CDR3 nucleotides are TGTGCCAGCACCCGGACAGGGTCAGAAGAGCAGTACTTC.

This clone appeared a few times. The V and J genes are TRBV9 and TRBJ2-4; D might be TRBD1 or TRBD2, each matching 5 bases. CDR3 length equals 13 residues. Germline V gene lookup returns CDR1 SGDLS and CDR2 YYNGEE. V lost 0 bases and J lost 8, with 9 bases in between. The DNA for the CDR3 is TGTGCCAGCAGCGTAGGAGGGGCGGACATTCAGTACTTC. Its translation: CASSVGGADIQYF.

At least ten counts were recorded for this clone. The chain links TRBV10-3 to TRBJ1-2; the match to TRBD1 covers 7 bases. The trim removed 2 bases at V and 0 bases at J, leaving 9 bases unmatched. The CDR3 has 17 residues. CDR1 is ENHRY and CDR2 is SYGVKD in the germline V gene. The CDR3 sequence: CAISEKFPTGSNYGYTF. The CDR3 bases are TGTGCCATCAGTGAGAAGTTTCCGACAGGGTCTAACTATGGCTACACCTTC.

The J gene is TRBJ2-3, the V gene TRBV5-1; 9 bases fit TRBD2. CDR1 is SGHRS, CDR2 YFSETQ, per germline. V lost 1 base, J lost 2 bases, and 8 bases stayed unmatched. The CDR3 totals 17 residues. As DNA, the CDR3 is TGCGCCAGCAGCTTGATAATAGCGGGGGTCTCCACAGATACGCAGTATTTT. This encodes CASSLIIAGVSTDTQYF. The full variable domain, rest sourced from reference TRBV5-1 and TRBJ2-3, is KAGVTQTPRYLIKTRGQQVTLSCSPISGHRSVSWYQQTPGQGLQFLFEYFSETQRNKGNFPGRFSGRQFSNSRSEMNVSTLELGDSALYLCASSLIIAGVSTDTQYFGPGTRLTVL.

This chain links TRBV11-2 with TRBJ2-7; D might be TRBD2 (6 bases). CDR3 length: 13 amino acids. V was pared by 1 base and J by 3 bases, with 7 bases between. The germline V gene encodes CDR1 SGHAT and CDR2 FQNNGV. The CDR3 is CASSLVGGYEQYF. The CDR3 DNA reads TGTGCCAGCAGCTTAGTCGGGGGCTACGAGCAGTACTTC.

This clone was detected many times. The chain joins TRBV7-2 to TRBJ2-1, with D uncertain. CDR1 is SGHTA and CDR2 is FQGNSA in the germline V gene. Deletions cut 3 bases from V and 0 bases from J, with 9 bases between. The length of the CDR3 is 15 residues. This chain's CDR3 is CASSFGPSSYNEQFF. CDR3 DNA: TGTGCCAGCAGCTTCGGCCCTAGCTCCTACAATGAGCAGTTCTTC. Complete variable domain (other parts from reference TRBV7-2 and TRBJ2-1): GAGVSQSPSNKVTEKGKDVELRCDPISGHTALYWYRQSLGQGLEFLIYFQGNSAPDKSGLPSDRFSAERTGGSVSTLTIQRTQQEDSAVYLCASSFGPSSYNEQFFGPGTRLTVL.

J is TRBJ2-2 and V is TRBV4-3, with D uncertain. Deletions cut 4 bases from V and 2 bases from J, with 14 bases between. The CDR3 consists of 16 residues. Germline V gene data show CDR1 as LGHNA and CDR2 as YSLEER. The CDR3 spells CASSREAAPNTGELFF. In nucleotides, the CDR3 is TGCGCCAGCAGCCGAGAGGCAGCCCCCAACACCGGGGAGCTGTTTTTT.

This clone was picked up a small number of times. This chain uses TRBV23-1 with TRBJ2-7, with unresolved D. TRBV23-1 is labeled an ORF, and its function is uncertain. V was shortened by 1 base and J by 2 bases, with 12 bases between the two germline ends. This CDR3 has 15 amino acids. The CDR3, as DNA: TGCGCCAGCAGTCAATTGTACAGCCGAACCTACGAGCAGTACTTC. Protein: CASSQLYSRTYEQYF.

The rearrangement links TRBV4-1 to TRBJ1-2; 10 positions match TRBD1. This CDR3 has 16 amino acids. The germline V gene encodes CDR1 MGHRA and CDR2 YSYEKL. With V trimmed by 0 bases and J by 4 bases, 5 bases remained unmatched. In nucleotides, the CDR3 is TGCGCCAGCAGCCAAGATAGCGGACAGGGGGGCTATGGCTACACCTTC. Residues: CASSQDSGQGGYGYTF.

The chain has TRBV11-2 and TRBJ1-6; TRBD1 is a possible D gene (5 bases). The CDR3 covers 15 residues. Trimming removed 2 bases at V and 7 bases at J, with 12 bases between. Germline V gene data show CDR1 as SGHAT and CDR2 as FQNNGV. In DNA, the CDR3 is TGTGCCAGCAGCTTATCATCGCAGGGAAATTCACCCCTCCACTTT. It codes for CASSLSSQGNSPLHF.

The chain employs TRBV7-2 and TRBJ2-5; D gene ambiguous. The CDR3 covers 14 residues. Trimming removed 4 bases from V and 1 base from J, with 10 bases in between. CDR1 is SGHTA, CDR2 FQGNSA, per germline. CDR3 sequence reads: CASSYGGRQETQYF. DNA of the CDR3: TGTGCCAGCAGCTACGGCGGACGCCAAGAGACCCAGTACTTC.

This clone was seen only a few times. This chain uses TRBV4-2 with TRBJ1-5, with D possibly being TRBD1 (5 bases). The V and J ends lost 0 bases and 7 bases respectively, with 13 bases between them. The CDR3 covers 15 residues. Germline V gene lookup returns CDR1 LGHNA and CDR2 YNFKEQ. The CDR3 protein is CASSQDTAGYQPQHF. The CDR3, as DNA: TGTGCCAGCAGCCAAGATACGGCAGGGTACCAGCCCCAGCATTTT.

This clone was counted a few times. The sample has other DNA sequences that encode this CDR3 too. The genes are TRBV4-3 and TRBJ2-7; possibly TRBD1 or TRBD2 for D (5 bases each). Trimming took off 0 bases at V and 2 bases at J, with 8 bases between the two ends. The CDR3 contains 14 residues. Germline V gene data show CDR1 as LGHNA and CDR2 as YSLEER. The CDR3: CASSQDPGPYEQYF. The CDR3 DNA reads TGCGCCAGCAGCCAAGATCCGGGGCCCTACGAGCAGTACTTC.

This clone turned up a few times. V and J are TRBV28 and TRBJ1-4; no reliable D call. Germline V gene sequence: CDR1 MDHEN, CDR2 SYDVKM. The CDR3 is 13 residues long. V was pared by 9 bases and J by 6 bases, with 14 bases between. In DNA form, the CDR3 reads TGTGCCAGTCTTCAAGGGCAAGATGAAAAACTGTTTTTT. Protein: CASLQGQDEKLFF.

This clone was recorded many times. This sequence joins TRBV9 and TRBJ1-1; D perhaps matches TRBD1 (6 bases). Trimming left V 0 bases short and J 3 bases short, with 6 bases between. Germline assignment: CDR1 SGDLS and CDR2 YYNGEE. The CDR3 loop spans 13 amino acids. CDR3 protein: CASSVGQDTEAFF. As DNA, the CDR3 is TGTGCCAGCAGCGTAGGACAGGACACTGAAGCTTTCTTT.

The chain couples TRBV14 to TRBJ2-5; D uncertain. Trimming stripped 4 bases from V and 2 bases from J, with 11 bases between. Per the germline V gene, CDR1 is SGHDN and CDR2 is FVKESK. The CDR3 extends over 14 amino acids. The CDR3 nucleotides read TGTGCCAGCAGCCGGAGACGGCAACAAGAGACCCAGTACTTC. It is translated as CASSRRRQQETQYF.

The sample holds many counts of this clone. The rearrangement links TRBV7-9 to TRBJ1-3; no clear D. The CDR3 runs to 15 residues. V lost 10 bases and J lost 3, with 19 bases in between. CDR1 and CDR2 from the germline V gene are SEHNR and FQNEAQ (reference sequence). CDR3 sequence (DNA): TGTGCCACCATGCCGCCCCTCCGATTTGGAAACACCATATATTTT. It encodes CATMPPLRFGNTIYF.

The gene calls are TRBV4-3 and TRBJ1-6; D perhaps matches TRBD1 (6 bases). Germline CDR1 LGHNA, CDR2 YSLEER. There are 17 residues in the CDR3. Trimming took 0 bases from V and 5 from J, leaving 14 bases between them. CDR3 region: CASSQERTGTNNSPLHF. CDR3 sequence (DNA): TGCGCCAGCAGCCAAGAAAGGACCGGGACAAATAATTCACCCCTCCACTTT.

The chain recombines TRBV11-2 with TRBJ1-2, with D possibly being TRBD1 (6 bases). Germline V CDR1 and CDR2: SGHAT, FQNNGV. V dropped 5 bases and J dropped 3 bases, with 10 bases sitting between them. The CDR3 length is 13 residues. In DNA, the CDR3 is TGTGCCAGCAGCGTACAGGGAGACTATGGCTACACCTTC. Protein: CASSVQGDYGYTF.

This clone was picked up a small number of times. V is TRBV30 and J is TRBJ2-5, with D tentatively TRBD1 (5 bases). Looked up from germline, CDR1 is GTSNPN and CDR2 is SVGIG (reference sequence). The V end lost 5 bases, the J end lost 5 bases, and 12 bases lay between the germline ends. The CDR3 is 12 amino acids. Here the CDR3 reads CAWQRGAETQYF. The CDR3 DNA follows: TGTGCCTGGCAAAGGGGCGCGGAGACCCAGTACTTC.

The rearrangement uses TRBV12-5 and TRBJ2-1; a possible D gene is TRBD1 (5 bases). Germline values: CDR1 LGHNT, CDR2 FRNRAP. The CDR3 length is 17 residues. V dropped 1 base and J dropped 2 bases, with 15 bases sitting between them. CDR3 sequence: CASGLGVVGAAYNEQFF. For the CDR3, the DNA is TGTGCTAGTGGTTTGGGCGTAGTAGGGGCCGCCTACAATGAGCAGTTCTTC.

The rearrangement uses TRBV19 and TRBJ2-7; D uncertain. This CDR3 is built from 13 residues. The germline V gene encodes CDR1 LNHDA and CDR2 SQIVND (reference sequence). Between the trimmed V and J ends, which lost 10 bases and 5 bases, there was a span of 18 bases. CDR3 in DNA: TGTGCCACCGTCCAAGGGAAGTGCGACGAGCAGTACTTC. This encodes CATVQGKCDEQYF.

In this sample, this clone turned up many times. This chain connects TRBV10-2 to TRBJ1-3, with D hard to call. Germline CDR1 and CDR2: WSHSY and SAAADI. Trimming removed 8 bases at V and 4 bases at J, with 12 bases between. The CDR3 length is 13 residues. The CDR3 DNA sequence: TGCGCCAGCTCCTCCGGAGGAGGAAACACCATATATTTT. Residues: CASSSGGGNTIYF.

This clone appeared a few times. The chain recombines TRBV7-7 with TRBJ2-1; possible D gene TRBD1, 5 bases. The germline V gene has CDR1 SSHAT and CDR2 FNYEAQ (reference sequence). The ends were cut back, 5 bases at V and 8 bases at J, with 16 bases in the middle. The CDR3 has 14 amino acids. DNA of the CDR3: TGTGCCAGCAGCCCCAGCCCTAGGGGCGATGAGCAGTTCTTC. Protein product: CASSPSPRGDEQFF.

This clone has more than one count but fewer than ten. The rearrangement uses TRBV2 and TRBJ1-1; tentative D call: TRBD1 (5 bases). Trimming removed 7 bases at V and 5 bases at J, with 14 bases between. The CDR3 consists of 13 residues. Germline CDR1 is SNHLY and CDR2 is FYNNEI. In DNA form, the CDR3 reads TGTGCCAGCACGGGGCCTCCGAGGACTGAAGCTTTCTTT. Amino acid sequence: CASTGPPRTEAFF.

V gene TRBV6-6 combines with J gene TRBJ2-7; D unclear. Trimming removed 5 bases from V and 2 bases from J, with 4 bases in between. Germline values: CDR1 MNHNY, CDR2 SVGAGI (reference sequence). CDR3 length equals 11 residues. The CDR3 region has the DNA TGTGCCAGCAGTGGGACCTACGAGCAGTACTTC. Translated, it gives CASSGTYEQYF.

This clone was seen only a few times. The chain carries TRBV21-1 and TRBJ2-5; the D call TRBD2 from the table was never checked on the DNA. TRBV21-1 is a known pseudogene. The CDR3 spans 14 residues. The CDR3: CASKGLAGKETQYF. The CDR3 DNA sequence: TGTGCCAGCAAGGGACTAGCGGGGAAAGAGACCCAGTACTTC.

This clone was seen only a few times. The V call is TRBV6-1, the J call TRBJ1-1, with TRBD1 matching 9 bases. The CDR3 length is 15 residues. V shed 6 bases, J shed 0 bases, and the junction held 5 bases outside the gene matches. Germline CDR1 MNHNS, CDR2 SASEGT. The CDR3 DNA follows: TGTGCCAGCAGCCGGGACAGGGCGGTGAACACTGAAGCTTTCTTT. Protein: CASSRDRAVNTEAFF.

This rearrangement joins TRBV2 to TRBJ1-6; D perhaps matches TRBD1 (6 bases). Trimming took off 6 bases at V and 5 bases at J, with 14 bases between the two ends. Germline V gives CDR1 SNHLY, CDR2 FYNNEI. The CDR3 has 15 residues. The DNA for the CDR3 is TGTGCCAGCAGCTTAACTCGGGGGCATAATTCACCCCTCCACTTT. Amino acids: CASSLTRGHNSPLHF.

This chain links TRBV19 with TRBJ1-6; D possibly corresponds to TRBD1 (5 bases). Germline V gives CDR1 LNHDA, CDR2 SQIVND (reference sequence). The CDR3 length is 16 residues. The V and J ends lost 5 bases and 8 bases respectively, with 19 bases between them. CDR3 region: CASSAAGLGRDSPLHF. CDR3 nucleotides: TGTGCCAGTAGTGCGGCAGGGTTGGGTAGAGATTCACCCCTCCACTTT.